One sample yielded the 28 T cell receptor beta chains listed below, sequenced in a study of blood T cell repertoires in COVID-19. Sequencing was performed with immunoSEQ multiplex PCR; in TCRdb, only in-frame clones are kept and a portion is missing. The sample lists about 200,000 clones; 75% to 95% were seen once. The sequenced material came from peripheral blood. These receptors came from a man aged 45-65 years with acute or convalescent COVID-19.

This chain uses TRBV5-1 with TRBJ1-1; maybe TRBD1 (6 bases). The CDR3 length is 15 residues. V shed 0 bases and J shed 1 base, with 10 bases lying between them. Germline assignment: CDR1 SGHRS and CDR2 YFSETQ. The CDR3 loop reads CASSLATGRNTEAFF. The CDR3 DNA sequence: TGCGCCAGCAGCTTGGCTACAGGGCGGAACACTGAAGCTTTCTTT.

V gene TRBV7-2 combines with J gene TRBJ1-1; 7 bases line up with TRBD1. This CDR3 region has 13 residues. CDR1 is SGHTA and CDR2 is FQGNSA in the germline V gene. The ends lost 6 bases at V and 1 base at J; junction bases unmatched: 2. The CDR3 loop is CASRGQTNTEAFF. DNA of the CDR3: TGTGCCAGCAGGGGACAGACGAACACTGAAGCTTTCTTT. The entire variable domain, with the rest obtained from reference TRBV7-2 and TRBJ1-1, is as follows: GAGVSQSPSNKVTEKGKDVELRCDPISGHTALYWYRQSLGQGLEFLIYFQGNSAPDKSGLPSDRFSAERTGGSVSTLTIQRTQQEDSAVYLCASRGQTNTEAFFGQGTRLTVV.

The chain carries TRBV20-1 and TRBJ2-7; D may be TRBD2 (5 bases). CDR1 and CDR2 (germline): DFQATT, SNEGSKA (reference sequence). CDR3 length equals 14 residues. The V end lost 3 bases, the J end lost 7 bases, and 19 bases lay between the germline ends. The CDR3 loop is CSASGLTGIGEQYV. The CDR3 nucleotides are TGCAGTGCTAGTGGGTTAACGGGAATTGGAGAGCAGTACGTC.

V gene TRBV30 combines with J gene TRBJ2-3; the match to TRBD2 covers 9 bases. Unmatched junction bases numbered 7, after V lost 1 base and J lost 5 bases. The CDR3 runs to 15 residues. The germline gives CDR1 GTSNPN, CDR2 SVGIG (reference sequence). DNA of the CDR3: TGTGCCTGGAGTGATCCAGCGGGGGGCAGAGATACGCAGTATTTT. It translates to CAWSDPAGGRDTQYF.

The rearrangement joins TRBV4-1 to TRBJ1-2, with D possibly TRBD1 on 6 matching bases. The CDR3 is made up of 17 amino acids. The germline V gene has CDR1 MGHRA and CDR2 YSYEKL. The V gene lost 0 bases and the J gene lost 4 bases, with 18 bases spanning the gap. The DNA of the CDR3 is TGCGCCAGCAGCCAAGATCCCACGGGGGGGCGGTTCTATGGCTACACCTTC. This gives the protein CASSQDPTGGRFYGYTF.

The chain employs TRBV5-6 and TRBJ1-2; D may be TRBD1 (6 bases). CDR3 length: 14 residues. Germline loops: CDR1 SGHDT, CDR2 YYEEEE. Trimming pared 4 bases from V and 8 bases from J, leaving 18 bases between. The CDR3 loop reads CASSSLDRAGGYTF. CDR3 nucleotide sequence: TGTGCCAGCAGCAGCCTGGACAGAGCGGGGGGCTACACCTTC. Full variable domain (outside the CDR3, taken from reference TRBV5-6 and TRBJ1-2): DAGVTQSPTHLIKTRGQQVTLRCSPKSGHDTVSWYQQALGQGPQFIFQYYEEEERQRGNFPDRFSGHQFPNYSSELNVNALLLGDSALYLCASSSLDRAGGYTFGSGTRLTVV.

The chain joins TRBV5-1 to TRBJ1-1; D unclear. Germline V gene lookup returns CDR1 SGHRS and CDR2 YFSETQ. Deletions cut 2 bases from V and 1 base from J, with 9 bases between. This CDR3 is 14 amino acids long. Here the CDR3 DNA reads TGCGCCAGCAGCTTTTCCACTGGGAACACTGAAGCTTTCTTT. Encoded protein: CASSFSTGNTEAFF.

CDR3 nucleotide sequence: TGTGCCAGCTCCGGGACAGGGATCACTGAAGCTTTCTTT. It is translated as CASSGTGITEAFF. This chain uses TRBV6-1 with TRBJ1-1; 9 nucleotides agree with TRBD1. Germline CDR1 MNHNS, CDR2 SASEGT. The CDR3 spans 13 residues. V lost 8 bases and J lost 4; bases outside the gene matches: 5.

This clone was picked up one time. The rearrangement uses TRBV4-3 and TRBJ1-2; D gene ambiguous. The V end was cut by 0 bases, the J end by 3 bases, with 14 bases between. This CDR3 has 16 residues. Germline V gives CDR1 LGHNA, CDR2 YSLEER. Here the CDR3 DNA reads TGCGCCAGCAGCCAAGATGGTACGGGGATGGACTATGGCTACACCTTC. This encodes CASSQDGTGMDYGYTF.

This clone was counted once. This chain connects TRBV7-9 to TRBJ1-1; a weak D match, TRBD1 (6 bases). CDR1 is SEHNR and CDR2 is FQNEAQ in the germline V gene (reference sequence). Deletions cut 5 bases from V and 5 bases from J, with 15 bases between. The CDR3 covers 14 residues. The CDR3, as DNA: TGTGCCAGCAGCGGCCAACAGGGTGGTACTGAAGCTTTCTTT. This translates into CASSGQQGGTEAFF.

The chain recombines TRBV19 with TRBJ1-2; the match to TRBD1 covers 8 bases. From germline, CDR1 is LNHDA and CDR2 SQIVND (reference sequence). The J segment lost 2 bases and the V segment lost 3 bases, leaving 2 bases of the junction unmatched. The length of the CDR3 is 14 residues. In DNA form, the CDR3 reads TGTGCCAGTAGTATCCGGACAGGGAACTATGGCTACACCTTC. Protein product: CASSIRTGNYGYTF.

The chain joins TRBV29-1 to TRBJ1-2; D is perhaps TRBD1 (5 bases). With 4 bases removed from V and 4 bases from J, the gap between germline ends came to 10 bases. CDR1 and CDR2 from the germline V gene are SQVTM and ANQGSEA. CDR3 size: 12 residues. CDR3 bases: TGCAGCGTTGCCTGGGGCAGCTATGGCTACACCTTC. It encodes CSVAWGSYGYTF.

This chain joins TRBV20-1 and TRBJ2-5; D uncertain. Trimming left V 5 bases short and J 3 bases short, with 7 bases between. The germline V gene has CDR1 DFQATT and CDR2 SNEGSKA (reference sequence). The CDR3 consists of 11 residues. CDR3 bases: TGCAGTGCTCTGGAGAAAGAGACCCAGTACTTC. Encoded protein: CSALEKETQYF.

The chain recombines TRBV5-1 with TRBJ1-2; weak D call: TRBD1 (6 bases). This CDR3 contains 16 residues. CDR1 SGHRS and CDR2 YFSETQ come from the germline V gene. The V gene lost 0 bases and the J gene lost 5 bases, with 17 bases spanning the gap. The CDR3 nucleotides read TGCGCCAGCAGCTTGGTCCGGGGGGGCGCGGAATATGGCTACACCTTC. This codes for CASSLVRGGAEYGYTF. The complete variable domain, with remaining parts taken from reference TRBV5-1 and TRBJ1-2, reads KAGVTQTPRYLIKTRGQQVTLSCSPISGHRSVSWYQQTPGQGLQFLFEYFSETQRNKGNFPGRFSGRQFSNSRSEMNVSTLELGDSALYLCASSLVRGGAEYGYTFGSGTRLTVV.

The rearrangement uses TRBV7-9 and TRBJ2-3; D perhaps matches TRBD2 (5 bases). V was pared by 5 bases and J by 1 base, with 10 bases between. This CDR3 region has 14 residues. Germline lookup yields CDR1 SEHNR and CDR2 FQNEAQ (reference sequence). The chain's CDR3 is CASSPSSGTDTQYF. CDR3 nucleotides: TGTGCCAGCAGCCCTAGCTCCGGCACAGATACGCAGTATTTT.

CDR3 amino acids: CAIRSTGNTEAFF. In nucleotides, the CDR3 is TGTGCCATCAGATCGACAGGGAACACTGAAGCTTTCTTT. This rearrangement joins TRBV10-3 to TRBJ1-1; TRBD1 is a possible D gene (6 bases). Germline V lookup: CDR1 ENHRY, CDR2 SYGVKD. The ends were cut back, 6 bases at V and 1 base at J, with 9 bases in the middle. There are 13 residues in the CDR3.

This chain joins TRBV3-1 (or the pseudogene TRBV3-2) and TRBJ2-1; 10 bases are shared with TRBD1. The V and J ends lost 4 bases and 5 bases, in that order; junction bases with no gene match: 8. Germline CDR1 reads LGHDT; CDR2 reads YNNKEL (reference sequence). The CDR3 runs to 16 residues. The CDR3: CASSPRDRGSHNEQFF. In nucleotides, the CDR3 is TGTGCCAGCAGCCCGCGGGACAGGGGATCGCACAATGAGCAGTTCTTC.

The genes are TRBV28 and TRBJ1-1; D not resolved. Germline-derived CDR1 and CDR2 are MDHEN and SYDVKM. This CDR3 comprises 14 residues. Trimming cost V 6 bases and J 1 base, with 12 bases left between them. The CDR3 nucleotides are TGTGCCAGCAGCCTAGATAGCAGGAACACTGAAGCTTTCTTT. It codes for CASSLDSRNTEAFF.

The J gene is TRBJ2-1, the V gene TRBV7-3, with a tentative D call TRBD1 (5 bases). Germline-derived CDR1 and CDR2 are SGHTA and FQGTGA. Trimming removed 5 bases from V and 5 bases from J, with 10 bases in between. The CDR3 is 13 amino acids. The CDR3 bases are TGTGCCAGCAGCCAGGGTGGCAACAATGAGCAGTTCTTC. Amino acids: CASSQGGNNEQFF.

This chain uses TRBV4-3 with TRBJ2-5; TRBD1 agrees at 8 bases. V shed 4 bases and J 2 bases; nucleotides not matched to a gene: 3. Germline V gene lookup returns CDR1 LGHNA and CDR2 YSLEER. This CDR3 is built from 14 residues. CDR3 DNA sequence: TGCGCCAGCAGCCTTGGGACAGGACAAGAGACCCAGTACTTC. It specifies CASSLGTGQETQYF.

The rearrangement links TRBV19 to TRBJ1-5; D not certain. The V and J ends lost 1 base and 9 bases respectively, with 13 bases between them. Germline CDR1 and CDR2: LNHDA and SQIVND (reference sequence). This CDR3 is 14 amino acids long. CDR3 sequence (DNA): TGTGCCAGTAGTATAGCGATGACAATCACGCCCCAGCATTTT. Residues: CASSIAMTITPQHF.

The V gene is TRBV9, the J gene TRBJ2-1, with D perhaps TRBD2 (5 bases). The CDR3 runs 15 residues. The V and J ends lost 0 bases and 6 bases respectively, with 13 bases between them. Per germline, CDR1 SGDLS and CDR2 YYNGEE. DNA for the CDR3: TGTGCCAGCAGCGTAGACTATTTAAGCGGCAATGAGCAGTTCTTC. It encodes CASSVDYLSGNEQFF.

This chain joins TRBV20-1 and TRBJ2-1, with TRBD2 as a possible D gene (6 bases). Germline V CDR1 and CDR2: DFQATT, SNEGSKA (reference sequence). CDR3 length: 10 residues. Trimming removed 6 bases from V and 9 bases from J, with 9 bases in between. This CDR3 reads CSATSTEQFF. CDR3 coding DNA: TGCAGTGCAACTAGCACTGAGCAGTTCTTC.

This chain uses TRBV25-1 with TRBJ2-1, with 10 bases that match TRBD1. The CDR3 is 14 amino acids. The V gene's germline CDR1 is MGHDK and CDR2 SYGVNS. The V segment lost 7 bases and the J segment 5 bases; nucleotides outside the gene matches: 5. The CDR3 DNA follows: TGTGCCAGCACTCGGACAGGGGGAAACAATGAGCAGTTCTTC. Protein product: CASTRTGGNNEQFF.

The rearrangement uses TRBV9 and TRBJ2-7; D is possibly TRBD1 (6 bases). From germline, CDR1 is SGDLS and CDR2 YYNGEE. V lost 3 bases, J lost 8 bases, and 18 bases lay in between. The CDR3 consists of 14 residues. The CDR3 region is CASSAGAAPFQQYF. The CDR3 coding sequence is TGTGCCAGCAGCGCAGGGGCAGCCCCCTTCCAGCAGTACTTC.

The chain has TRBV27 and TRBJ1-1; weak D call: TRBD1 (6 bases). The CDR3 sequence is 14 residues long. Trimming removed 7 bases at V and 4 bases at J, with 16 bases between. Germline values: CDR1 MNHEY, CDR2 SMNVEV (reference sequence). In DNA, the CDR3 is TGTGCCAGCACTCTCAAACAGGGAATCACTGAAGCTTTCTTT. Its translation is CASTLKQGITEAFF.

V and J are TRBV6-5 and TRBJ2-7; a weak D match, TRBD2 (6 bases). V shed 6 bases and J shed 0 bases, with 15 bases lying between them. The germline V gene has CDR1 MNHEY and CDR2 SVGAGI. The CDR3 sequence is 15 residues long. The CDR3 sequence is CASRPFSGSSYEQYF. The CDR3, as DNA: TGTGCCAGCAGACCTTTTAGCGGTAGCTCCTACGAGCAGTACTTC.

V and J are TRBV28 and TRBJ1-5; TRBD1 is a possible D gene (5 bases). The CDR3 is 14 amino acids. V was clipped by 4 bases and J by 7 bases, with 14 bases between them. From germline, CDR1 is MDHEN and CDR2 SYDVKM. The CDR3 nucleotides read TGTGCCAGCAGTTCGGGCGGGGGGAGACAGCCCCAGCATTTT. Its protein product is CASSSGGGRQPQHF.